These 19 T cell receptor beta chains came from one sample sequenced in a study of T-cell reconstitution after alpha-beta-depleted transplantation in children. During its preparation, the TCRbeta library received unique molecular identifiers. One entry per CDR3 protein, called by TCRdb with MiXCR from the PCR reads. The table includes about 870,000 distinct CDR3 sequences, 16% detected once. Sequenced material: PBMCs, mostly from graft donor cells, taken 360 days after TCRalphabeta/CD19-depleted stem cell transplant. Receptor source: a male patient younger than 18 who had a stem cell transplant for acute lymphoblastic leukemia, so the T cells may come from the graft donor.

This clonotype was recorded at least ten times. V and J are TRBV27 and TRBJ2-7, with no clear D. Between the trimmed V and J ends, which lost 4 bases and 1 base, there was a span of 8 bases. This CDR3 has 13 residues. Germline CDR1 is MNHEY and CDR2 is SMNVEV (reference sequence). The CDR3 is CASSYSPSYEQYF. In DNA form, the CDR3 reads TGTGCCAGCAGTTATAGTCCGTCCTACGAGCAGTACTTC.

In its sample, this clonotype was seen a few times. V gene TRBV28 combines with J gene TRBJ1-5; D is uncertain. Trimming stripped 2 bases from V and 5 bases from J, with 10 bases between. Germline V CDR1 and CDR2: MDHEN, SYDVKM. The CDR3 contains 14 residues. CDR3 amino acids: CASSLMQAYQPQHF. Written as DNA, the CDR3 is TGTGCCAGCAGTTTAATGCAGGCGTATCAGCCCCAGCATTTT.

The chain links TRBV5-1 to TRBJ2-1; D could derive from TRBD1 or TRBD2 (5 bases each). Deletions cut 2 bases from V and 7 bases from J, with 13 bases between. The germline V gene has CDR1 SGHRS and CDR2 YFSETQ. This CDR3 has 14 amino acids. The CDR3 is CASSFFSGPNEQFF. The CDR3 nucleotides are TGCGCCAGCAGCTTTTTTTCGGGACCGAATGAGCAGTTCTTC.

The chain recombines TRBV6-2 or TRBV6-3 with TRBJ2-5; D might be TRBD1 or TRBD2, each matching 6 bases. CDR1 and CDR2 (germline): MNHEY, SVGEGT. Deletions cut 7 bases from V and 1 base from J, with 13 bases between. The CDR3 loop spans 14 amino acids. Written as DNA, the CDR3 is TGTGCCAGCAACATAGGAGGGGGCCAAGAGACCCAGTACTTC. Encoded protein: CASNIGGGQETQYF.

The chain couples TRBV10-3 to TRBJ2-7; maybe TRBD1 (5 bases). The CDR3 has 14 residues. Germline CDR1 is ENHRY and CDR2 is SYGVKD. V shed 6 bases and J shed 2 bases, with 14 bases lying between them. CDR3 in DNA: TGTGCCATCAGAAATGACAGAAGTGCCTACGAGCAGTACTTC. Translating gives CAIRNDRSAYEQYF.

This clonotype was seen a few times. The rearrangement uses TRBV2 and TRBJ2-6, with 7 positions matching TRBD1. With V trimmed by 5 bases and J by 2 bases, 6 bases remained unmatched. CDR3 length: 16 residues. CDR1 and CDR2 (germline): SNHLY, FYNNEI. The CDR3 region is CASSTLGQPGANVLTF. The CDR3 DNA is TGTGCCAGCAGTACACTGGGACAGCCTGGGGCCAACGTCCTGACTTTC.

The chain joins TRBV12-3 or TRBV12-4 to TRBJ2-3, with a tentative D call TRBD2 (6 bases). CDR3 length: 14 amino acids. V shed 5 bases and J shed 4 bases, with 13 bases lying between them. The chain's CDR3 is CASSPGTDSDTQYF. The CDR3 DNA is TGTGCCAGCAGTCCCGGGACTGACTCAGATACGCAGTATTTT.

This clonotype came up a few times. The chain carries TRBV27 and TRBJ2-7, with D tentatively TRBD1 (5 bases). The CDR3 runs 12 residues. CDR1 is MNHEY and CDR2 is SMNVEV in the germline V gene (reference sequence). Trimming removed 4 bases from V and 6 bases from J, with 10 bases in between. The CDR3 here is CASSSFRGEQYF. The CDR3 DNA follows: TGTGCCAGCAGTTCCTTTAGGGGCGAGCAGTACTTC.

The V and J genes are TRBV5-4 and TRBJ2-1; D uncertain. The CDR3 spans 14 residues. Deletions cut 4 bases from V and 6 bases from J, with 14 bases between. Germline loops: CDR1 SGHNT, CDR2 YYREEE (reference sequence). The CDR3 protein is CASSRQALTNEQFF. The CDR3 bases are TGTGCCAGCAGCCGGCAGGCCCTAACCAATGAGCAGTTCTTC.

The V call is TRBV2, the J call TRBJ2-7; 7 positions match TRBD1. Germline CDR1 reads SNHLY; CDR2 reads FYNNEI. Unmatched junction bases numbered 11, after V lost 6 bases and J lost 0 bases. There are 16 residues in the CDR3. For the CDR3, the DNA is TGTGCCAGCAGAGATGACAGGGCCGCAAGCTCCTACGAGCAGTACTTC. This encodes CASRDDRAASSYEQYF.

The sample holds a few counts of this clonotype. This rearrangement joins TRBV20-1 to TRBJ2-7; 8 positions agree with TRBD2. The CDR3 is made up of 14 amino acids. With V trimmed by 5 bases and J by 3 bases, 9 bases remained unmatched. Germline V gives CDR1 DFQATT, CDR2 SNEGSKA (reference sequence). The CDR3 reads CSAYSSGSGYEQYF. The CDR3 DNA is TGCAGTGCTTATTCCAGCGGGAGCGGCTACGAGCAGTACTTC.

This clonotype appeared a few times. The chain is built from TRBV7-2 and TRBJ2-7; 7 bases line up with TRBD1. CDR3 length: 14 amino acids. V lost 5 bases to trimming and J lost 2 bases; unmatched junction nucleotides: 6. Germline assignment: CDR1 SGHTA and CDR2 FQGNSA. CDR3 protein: CASSHRDRPYEQYF. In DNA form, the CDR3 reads TGTGCCAGCAGCCATAGGGACAGACCCTACGAGCAGTACTTC.

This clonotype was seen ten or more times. The CDR3 reads CSARGGRIYNEQFF. The DNA of the CDR3 is TGCAGTGCTAGAGGCGGGAGGATCTACAATGAGCAGTTCTTC. The genes are TRBV20-1 and TRBJ2-1; 8 nucleotides align to TRBD2. The germline CDR1 and CDR2 sequences are DFQATT and SNEGSKA (reference sequence). J was trimmed by 3 bases and V by 1 base; bases with no gene match: 2. This CDR3 has 14 amino acids.

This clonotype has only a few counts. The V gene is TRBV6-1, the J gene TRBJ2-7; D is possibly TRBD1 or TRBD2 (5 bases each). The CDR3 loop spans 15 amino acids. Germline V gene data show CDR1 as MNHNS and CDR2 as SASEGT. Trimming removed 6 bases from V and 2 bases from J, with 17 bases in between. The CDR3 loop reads CASRTFGTDAYEQYF. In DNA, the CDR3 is TGTGCCAGCAGAACCTTCGGGACGGACGCCTACGAGCAGTACTTC.

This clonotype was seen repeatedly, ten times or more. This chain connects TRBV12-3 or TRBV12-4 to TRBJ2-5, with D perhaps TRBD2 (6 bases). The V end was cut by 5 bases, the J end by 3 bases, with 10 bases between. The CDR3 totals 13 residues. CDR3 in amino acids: CASSRDFKETQYF. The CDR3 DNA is TGTGCCAGCAGTCGGGACTTCAAAGAGACCCAGTACTTC.

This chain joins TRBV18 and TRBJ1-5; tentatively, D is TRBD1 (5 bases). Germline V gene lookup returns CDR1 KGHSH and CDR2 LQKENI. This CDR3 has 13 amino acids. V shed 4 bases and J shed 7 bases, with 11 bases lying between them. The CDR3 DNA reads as TGTGCCAGCTCACAGGGGCCTGGGCAGCCCCAGCATTTT. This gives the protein CASSQGPGQPQHF.

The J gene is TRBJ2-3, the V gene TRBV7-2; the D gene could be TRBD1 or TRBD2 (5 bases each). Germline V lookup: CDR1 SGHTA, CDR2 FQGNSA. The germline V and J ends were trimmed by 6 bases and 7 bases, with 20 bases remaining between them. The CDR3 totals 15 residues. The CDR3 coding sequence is TGTGCCAGCAGTCCCTCGGGACGGTACGCTAATACGCAGTATTTT. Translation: CASSPSGRYANTQYF.

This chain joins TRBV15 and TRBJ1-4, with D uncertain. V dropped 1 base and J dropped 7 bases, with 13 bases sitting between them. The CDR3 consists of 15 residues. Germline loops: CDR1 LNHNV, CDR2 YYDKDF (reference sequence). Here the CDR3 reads CATSRGLGLIEKLFF. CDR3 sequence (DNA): TGTGCCACCAGCAGAGGCCTGGGCTTGATTGAAAAACTGTTTTTT.

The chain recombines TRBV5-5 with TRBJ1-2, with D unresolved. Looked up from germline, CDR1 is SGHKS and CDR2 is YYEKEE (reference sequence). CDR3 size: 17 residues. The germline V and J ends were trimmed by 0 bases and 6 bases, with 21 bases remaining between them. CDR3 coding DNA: TGTGCCAGCAGCTTGGATGGGAATAACCGTGTACGTAATGGCTACACCTTC. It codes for CASSLDGNNRVRNGYTF.